The source of this T cell receptor (beta chain) is a study of cytomegalovirus exposure and HLA in healthy donors. Study information: The 130 or so validation repertoires were reported in a later analysis to have been generated on the same platform as the approximately 700 first-cohort repertoires. Study-wide results and caveats: Specificity for CMV antigens was confirmed in vitro for a few of the CMV-associated chains. Later, an analysis found that TCR clusters from the first cohort tended to co-occur in the roughly 120 validation repertoires.

The CDR3 is 13 residues long. With V trimmed by 4 bases and J by 7 bases, 7 bases remained unmatched. Produced via immunoSEQ multiplex PCR; TCRdb's table is partial and in-frame only. The sample lists roughly 56,000 clones, over 75% occurring once. Remarks on this clone: Its specificity is unknown.

This rearrangement joins TRBV5-3 to TRBJ1-2, with 7 bases matching TRBD1. TRBV5-3 counts as an open reading frame of uncertain function. The sequence came from a woman aged 25-40 years in good health and CMV-seronegative. The sample was PBMCs. DNA of the CDR3: TGTGCCAGAAGCGATGGGACAGTAACTGGCTACACCTTC. Protein product: CARSDGTVTGYTF.